This T cell receptor beta chain was retrieved from a study of T cell responses to AZD1222 COVID-19 vaccine (dated by TCRdb to the early 2020s). General notes on the study: A total of about 250 trial participants underwent TCR sequencing, of whom 200 to 220 had received two doses of AZD1222 and about 25 had received two doses of the MenACWY control vaccine. Trial participants were enrolled by age into subgroups of 18-55, 56-69 and 70-plus years, and around 150, 29 and 61 TCR-sequenced participants, respectively, were included in these subgroups.

Broader findings and caveats from the paper: Because no day 14 peak-response samples were available, the repertoires could be characterized only after the peak T cell response. Nearly half of unique spike-specific TCRs reportedly recognized epitopes outside regions mutated in the B.1.351 and B.1.1.7 variants. Most participants were white British and females outnumbered males, and the authors suggested that clonal diversity may have been underestimated. Conclusions about previously exposed vaccinees are limited, since just six AZD1222 recipients were seropositive for SARS-CoV-2 at baseline. In the small 56-69-year group, the increase in depth fell short of significance, most likely because of low power. After two AZD1222 doses, both the breadth and the depth of spike-specific TCRs were significantly higher than at day 0 and than in MenACWY recipients. Vaccine-associated CD4 TCRs spanned the whole spike protein, with dominant responses in regions 160-218 and 743-854.

Remarks on this clone: What antigen it recognizes has not been identified. No per-base quality is available; no much larger clone lies one base away.

The germline V gene provides CDR1 MNHEY and CDR2 SVGAGI. V lost 7 bases and J lost 8 bases; the stretch between them is 12 bases long. The CDR3 starts with the cysteine, ends with the phenylalanine, and has 13 residues. Of the read, only the CDR3 DNA is kept; its 39 bases are in frame from base 1. The CDR3 regions of human TCRbeta chains were subjected to immunosequencing. As for the original processing: Repertoire TCRs were checked for matches against a reference library of SARS-CoV-2-specific TCRs that had been generated using the MIRA antigen-specificity platform. Breadth was defined as the fraction of unique TCRs that were SARS-CoV-2-associated. Depth was defined as the fraction of total T cells that were SARS-CoV-2-associated. Using the MIRA data, each spike-specific TCR was assigned both to the spike region to which the TCR was reactive and to a CD4 or CD8 class. Log10-transformed breadth and depth values were compared by one-way ANOVA with Sidak's multiple comparisons tests. TCRdb retrieved this table from immuneACCESS and kept in-frame rearrangements only. Not all clones are present; in checked studies, unresolved V genes account for under half, and no reason is known for the remainder. V, J and clone size were drawn from that table, and D and trimming were deduced from the DNA. Present in this sample are around 140,000 clones, more than 85% of which were seen just once. The ten top clones hold about 1.9% of the sample.

Interpreted using the paper, the time point label stands for: about 28 days (+/-7) after the second vaccine dose. AZD1222 recipients whose second dose came at about 4 weeks and those whose second dose came at about 12 weeks were combined into one group, since spike-specific TCR depth and breadth did not differ between the two schedules. The vaccinee samples were drawn from two UK trials, COV001 and COV002, one of which was a single-blind randomized controlled phase 2/3 trial testing AZD1222 (ChAdOx1 nCoV-19) in healthy adults. For TCRbeta chain sequencing, PBMC samples were collected from trial participants at day 0 and at day 28 after the second dose.

Sequenced material: peripheral blood, taken 28 days after the second AZD1222 dose. The rearrangement combines TRBV6-5 with TRBJ1-6, with TRBD1 as a weak D call on 6 bases. The TCR was taken from an adult who received the AZD1222 COVID-19 vaccine. The CDR3 protein: CASTRTADSPLHF. The DNA reads TGTGCCAGCACCCGGACAGCTGATTCACCCCTCCACTTT.